This T cell receptor (beta chain) was observed in a study of shared clonotypes between healthy human individuals. Study-wide results and limits: Among several donors, about 4.6% of naive CD4 clonotypes were found in common.

The germline gives CDR1 MGHDK, CDR2 SYGVNS. This CDR3 contains 12 residues. V lost 5 bases and J 7 bases, leaving 8 bases between the germline ends. As to this clone: What it recognizes is unknown.

Each cell subset's genomic DNA was divided evenly among several immunoSEQ plates. The data were produced by immunoSEQ multiplex PCR, yet TCRdb's version contains in-frame clones alone and is incomplete. The table includes over a million clones, about four fifths detected once. This TCR was recovered from a man aged 18 to 30 in good health. Some clones in this sample may be carry-over from other donors' samples. This sequence joins TRBV25-1 and TRBJ1-4; D is uncertain. Source material: memory CD4+ T cells from PBMCs. Subset reported: CD45RA-negative fraction. The CDR3 region is CASSIGVEKLFF. Written as DNA, the CDR3 is TGTGCCAGCAGTATCGGGGTTGAAAAACTGTTTTTT.